The sequence of this T cell receptor beta chain was determined in a study of shared clonotypes between healthy human individuals. Donors comprised healthy HIV-negative adults lacking recent acute infections or vaccinations. Among the donors, all were Caucasian adults who lived in Nashville, Tennessee. Genomic DNA (from each subset) was split evenly across several immunoSEQ plates. Only in-frame clones appear in the TCRdb table, and some are missing; sequencing was by immunoSEQ multiplex PCR. The sample shows approximately 1,000,000 clones, approximately 80% of them seen only once. This clone was seen more than once but under ten times. The CDR3 is 15 residues long. The germline V gene has CDR1 SNHLY and CDR2 FYNNEI. V shed 6 bases and J 7 bases; nucleotides not matched to a gene: 13.

Sequenced sample: memory CD4+ T cells from PBMCs. Indicated subset: CD45RA-negative fraction. The rearrangement uses TRBV2 and TRBJ2-7; 9 bases agree with TRBD1. This clonotype was sampled from a man aged 18 to 35 in good health. Some clones in this sample may be carry-over from other donors' samples. For the CDR3, the DNA is TGTGCCAGCAGCGAGATTCCGGGACAGGGAGCTGAGCAGTACTTC. It codes for CASSEIPGQGAEQYF.